Listed here is a single T cell receptor beta chain. Its specificity is not known. The entry originates in a study of cytomegalovirus exposure and HLA in healthy donors. Across the whole study: Within an early data release were 80 million to 90 million unique TCRs drawn from HLA-typed donors. Study observations and caveats: A later analysis linked a missense DCLRE1C variant to TCR beta V- and J-gene trimming. Across donors, sequencing depth was assumed by presence/absence analyses to be roughly uniform. Another analysis was done later, and it associated roughly 15,000 TCR beta sequences with HLA alleles at 0.05 false discovery rate.

PCR was performed using 60 Vbeta and 13 Jbeta primers. TCRdb's table, derived via immunoSEQ multiplex PCR, lists solely in-frame clones and lacks some. The repertoire holds some 130,000 clones, with 80% as singletons. This TCR was recovered from a man aged 25 to 40 in good health and CMV-seronegative. Sequenced material: PBMCs.

The CDR3 DNA is TGTGCCATCAGTGAAAGCAGGGGGTCCACTGAAGCTTTCTTT. This translates into CAISESRGSTEAFF. The genes are TRBV10-3 and TRBJ1-1; the match to TRBD1 covers 7 bases. The germline V gene has CDR1 ENHRY and CDR2 SYGVKD. Losses at the gene ends were 3 bases for V and 4 bases for J; bases not matched to a gene: 5. This CDR3 is built from 14 residues.